This is a list of T cell receptor beta chains from one sample in a study of cytotoxic CD8 clonotypes in ibrutinib-treated CLL. The data were produced by immunoSEQ multiplex PCR, yet TCRdb's version contains in-frame clones alone and is incomplete. The table records 65,000 to 85,000 clones, approximately 87% of them present only once. The sequences come from PBMCs, collected after 24 months of ibrutinib treatment. These receptor sequences come from a human donor with chronic lymphocytic leukemia. The CDR3 runs from the conserved cysteine through the conserved F or W. A D gene is named only where the DNA matches it firmly. Size tells how often a clone was seen (once, few, many) or the class of an expanded clone, and some rows leave it out.

-	TRBV6-1	TRBJ1-1	-	TGTGCCAGCACTAGTGGCGACAACCTCCCTGAAGCTTTCTTT	CASTSGDNLPEAFF
-	TRBV18	TRBJ1-1	-	TGTGCCAGCTCACTTGACAGGAGTGAAGCTTTCTTT	CASSLDRSEAFF
-	TRBV5-1	TRBJ2-3	-	TGCGCCAGCAGCCGTGGCACAGATACGCAGTATTTT	CASSRGTDTQYF
-	TRBV15	TRBJ2-5	TRBD1	TGTGCCACCAGCAGAGATGGACAGGGGCTAGAGACCCAGTACTTC	CATSRDGQGLETQYF
-	TRBV30	TRBJ2-5	-	TGTGCCTGGAGTGTACGGCCTAGCGCAGAGACCCAGTACTTC	CAWSVRPSAETQYF
-	TRBV6-5	TRBJ2-3	-	TGTGCCAGCAGTTATAGTGGGAGAGGGGGTACGCAGTATTTT	CASSYSGRGGTQYF
many	TRBV2	TRBJ1-1	-	TGTGCCAGCATCAGGGACGCTTTCATGAACACTGAAGCTTTCTTT	CASIRDAFMNTEAFF
-	TRBV4-3	TRBJ1-1	-	TGCGCCAGCAGCCAAGATTTCGGCAGGAACACTGAAGCTTTCTTT	CASSQDFGRNTEAFF
-	TRBV6-5	TRBJ2-7	-	TGTGCCAGCAGTTACGACGGCAGGGTGGGGGAGCAGTACTTC	CASSYDGRVGEQYF
-	TRBV29-1	TRBJ2-5	TRBD2	TGCAGCGTTCCGACTAGCGGGTTAGAGACCCAGTACTTC	CSVPTSGLETQYF
-	TRBV6-6	TRBJ2-3	TRBD2	TGTGCCAGCAGCCCCCCGGGGGGTGCAGATACGCAGTATTTT	CASSPPGGADTQYF
-	TRBV5-1	TRBJ2-7	TRBD2	TGCGCCAGCAGCTTAGCGGGAGTTTACGAGCAGTACTTC	CASSLAGVYEQYF
-	TRBV6-5	TRBJ2-3	-	TGTGCCAGCACCATCGGTGACCCAAGCACAGATACGCAGTATTTT	CASTIGDPSTDTQYF
-	TRBV9	TRBJ2-7	TRBD1	TGTGCCAGCAGCCTGGGACAGGGTGACTACGAGCAGTACTTC	CASSLGQGDYEQYF
-	TRBV19	TRBJ2-1	TRBD1	TGTGCCAGTAGGACACAGGGGAATGAGCAGTTCTTC	CASRTQGNEQFF
-	TRBV18	TRBJ2-1	-	TGTGCCAGCTCACCACCGTCCACCGGTATTGTCAATGAGCAGTTCTTC	CASSPPSTGIVNEQFF
few	TRBV5-4	TRBJ2-1	TRBD2	TGTGCCAGCAGCACCACTAGCGGGGGTGGGAATCAGCAGTTCTTC	CASSTTSGGGNQQFF
-	TRBV7-2	TRBJ2-5	-	TGTGCCAGCAGCTCCGCAATAGGTAGTGGACGGGAGACCCAGTACTTC	CASSSAIGSGRETQYF
-	TRBV7-3	TRBJ2-5	-	TGTGCCAGCAGCTTAGTAACCAGTTTACAAGAGACCCAGTACTTC	CASSLVTSLQETQYF
-	TRBV29-1	TRBJ2-3	-	TGCAGCGTGGGACCCGTTCAAACAGATACGCAGTATTTT	CSVGPVQTDTQYF
-	TRBV9	TRBJ2-7	TRBD2	TGTGCCAGCAGCCCTCGACTAGCGGGAGGTACCCACGAGCAGTACTTC	CASSPRLAGGTHEQYF